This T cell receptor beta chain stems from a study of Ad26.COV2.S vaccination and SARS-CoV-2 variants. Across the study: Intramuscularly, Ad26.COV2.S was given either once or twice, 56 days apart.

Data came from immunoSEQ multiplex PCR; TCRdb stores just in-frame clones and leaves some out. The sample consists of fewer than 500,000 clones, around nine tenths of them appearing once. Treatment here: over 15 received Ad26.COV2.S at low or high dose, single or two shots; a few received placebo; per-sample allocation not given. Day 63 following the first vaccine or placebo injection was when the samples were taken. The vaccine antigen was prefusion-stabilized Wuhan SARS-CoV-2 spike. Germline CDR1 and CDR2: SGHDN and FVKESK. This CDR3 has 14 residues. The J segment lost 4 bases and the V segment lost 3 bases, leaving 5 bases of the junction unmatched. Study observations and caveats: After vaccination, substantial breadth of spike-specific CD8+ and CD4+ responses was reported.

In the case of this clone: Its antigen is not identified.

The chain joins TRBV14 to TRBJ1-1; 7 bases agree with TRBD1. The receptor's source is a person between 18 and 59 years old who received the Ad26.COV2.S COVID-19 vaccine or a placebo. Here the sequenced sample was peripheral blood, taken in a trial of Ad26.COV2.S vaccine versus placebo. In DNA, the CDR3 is TGTGCCAGCAGCCACCCACAGGGGACCACTGAAGCTTTCTTT. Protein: CASSHPQGTTEAFF.